Below, one T cell receptor (beta chain) is given with its context. No antigen is known for it. The observed sequence ends 3 residues before the CDR3 terminus, with the missing tail filled in from the germline J gene. These data come from a study of T cells in women clearing cervical HPV infection. About the study: Controls' single incident HPV16 infection cleared within 12 months without precancer. Only a few women had HLA typing results available.

Study results and limitations: Richness differences could reflect unmeasured T-cell content per sample. Controls had more TRBV6-7 (0.16%) than cases (about 0.11%).

V was cut by 8 bases and J by 6 bases, with 25 bases left in between. Germline V gene data show CDR1 as MDHEN and CDR2 as SYDVKM. The CDR3 covers 16 residues. Generated by immunoSEQ multiplex PCR, the TCRdb table keeps only in-frame clones and is missing some. There are about 20,000 clones in the sample, with approximately 5.6% held by the top ten. The TCR was taken from a woman between 18 and 75 years old with a cervical HPV16 infection that either progressed to CIN3+ or cleared (not recorded which). The source material was blood buffy coat. The chain links TRBV28 to TRBJ1-1; no firm D call. The CDR3 bases that were read are TGTGCCAGCGAAACAGCGGGCGGGCCCCGGACCGCTGAA. The encoded protein is CASETAGGPRTAE. The complete CDR3 protein is CASETAGGPRTAEAFF.